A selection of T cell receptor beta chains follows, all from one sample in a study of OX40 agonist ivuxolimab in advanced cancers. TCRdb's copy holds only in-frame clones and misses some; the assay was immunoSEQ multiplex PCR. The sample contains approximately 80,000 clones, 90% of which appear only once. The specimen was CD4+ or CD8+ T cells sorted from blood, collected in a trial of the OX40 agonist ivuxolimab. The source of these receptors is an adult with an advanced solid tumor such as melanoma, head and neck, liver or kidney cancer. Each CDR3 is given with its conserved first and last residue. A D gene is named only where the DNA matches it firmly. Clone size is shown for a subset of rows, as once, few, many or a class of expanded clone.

TGTGCCAGCAGTGTGGTTTCAGGGGGTGATGAAAAACTGTTTTTT	CASSVVSGGDEKLFF	TRBJ1-4	TRBV6-1	TRBD1	15	.
TGTGCCAGCAGCTTTTCGCTGGAGGGGGGCTACACCTTC	CASSFSLEGGYTF	TRBJ1-2	TRBV5-4	.	13	.
TGTGCCAGCAGTTACGGGACAGGCTCCATTGCTTTCTTT	CASSYGTGSIAFF	TRBJ1-1	TRBV6-6	TRBD1	13	.
TGTGCCAGCAGCTTAGGAAAAAAGGCGGGGGCCAACACAGATACGCAGTATTTT	CASSLGKKAGANTDTQYF	TRBJ2-3	TRBV7-8	.	18	.
TGCGCCAGCTTGGACAGGAACACCGGGGAGCTGTTTTTT	CASLDRNTGELFF	TRBJ2-2	TRBV10-1	.	13	.
TGTGCCAGCAGTGAAGGGGCCCAGGGAACTAATTCACCCCTCCACTTT	CASSEGAQGTNSPLHF	TRBJ1-6	TRBV2	.	16	once
TGTGCCTGGAGCCGCGCCCAGGGGGGTTCCTACGAGCAGTACTTC	CAWSRAQGGSYEQYF	TRBJ2-7	TRBV30	.	15	.
TGTGCCAGCAGCTTCCGGGGAGCGGGCGATACAGATACGCAGTATTTT	CASSFRGAGDTDTQYF	TRBJ2-3	TRBV7-8	.	16	.
TGTGCCAGCTCGGAGACCGGGGAGCTGTTTTTT	CASSETGELFF	TRBJ2-2	TRBV6-6	.	11	once
TGTGCCAGCAGCTTAAAAGGGGCTTTTGAAGCTTTCTTT	CASSLKGAFEAFF	TRBJ1-1	TRBV5-4	.	13	.
TGTGCCAGCTCCGGCGGGACAGACCTTTTGCCCCAGCATTTT	CASSGGTDLLPQHF	TRBJ1-5	TRBV18	TRBD1	14	.
TGTGCCAGTAGTATGTGGGGAACCTCTAGCGGGCAAGATACGCAGTATTTT	CASSMWGTSSGQDTQYF	TRBJ2-3	TRBV19	TRBD2	17	.
TGTGCCAGCAGTGAAGCCATTACGAGGGAACAGCCCCAGCATTTT	CASSEAITREQPQHF	TRBJ1-5	TRBV6-1	.	15	.
TGTGCCAGCTCACCCTGGCGGGGGGGCTCTTGGGAGCAGTTCTTC	CASSPWRGGSWEQFF	TRBJ2-1	TRBV18	TRBD2	15	.
TGTGCCAGCTCACCACGAAAGGAGACTATGAACACTGAAGCTTTCTTT	CASSPRKETMNTEAFF	TRBJ1-1	TRBV18	.	16	.
TGTGCCAGCAGCTTAGGGGACAAGGGGAGGACTGAAGCTTTCTTT	CASSLGDKGRTEAFF	TRBJ1-1	TRBV7-3	.	15	once
TGCGCCAGCAGCCTCGGAGACAGACGCACAGATACGCAGTATTTT	CASSLGDRRTDTQYF	TRBJ2-3	TRBV5-1	.	15	.
TGTGCCACCTCAGGGGGGACAGTTGGGACAGATACGCAGTATTTT	CATSGGTVGTDTQYF	TRBJ2-3	TRBV7-9	.	15	.
TGTGCCAGCAGTCGGACAGGGTACGACGGAGATCTGTTTTTT	CASSRTGYDGDLFF	TRBJ1-4	TRBV7-9	TRBD1	14	.
TGTGCCAGCAGCTTAGATCGCGGGGGCCCCTACAATGAGCAGTTCTTC	CASSLDRGGPYNEQFF	TRBJ2-1	TRBV7-8	.	16	.
TGTGCCAGCAGTCCGGGACAAGACAAAAACATTCAGTACTTC	CASSPGQDKNIQYF	TRBJ2-4	TRBV28	.	14	.
TGTGCCCCCCAGGTACTAGCGCGGGAGACCCAGTACTTC	CAPQVLARETQYF	TRBJ2-5	TRBV9	TRBD2	13	.
TGCGCCAGCAGCTTTGGATCTAACTATGGCTACACCTTC	CASSFGSNYGYTF	TRBJ1-2	TRBV5-1	.	13	.
TGTGCCAGCAGTGAGGGACTAGCGGGGCTTGAGCAGTTCTTC	CASSEGLAGLEQFF	TRBJ2-1	TRBV6-1	TRBD2	14	.
TGTGCCAGTAGTGGCGGGAGAGTTCTGAACACTGAAGCTTTCTTT	CASSGGRVLNTEAFF	TRBJ1-1	TRBV19	.	15	.
TGTGCCAGCAGCCCCAGCCCCACAGTCGGGCCCCAGCATTTT	CASSPSPTVGPQHF	TRBJ1-5	TRBV7-3	.	14	once
TGTGCCAGCAGCCGCGACAGGGGGCTGCGGAATGGCTACACCTTC	CASSRDRGLRNGYTF	TRBJ1-2	TRBV5-4	TRBD1	15	.